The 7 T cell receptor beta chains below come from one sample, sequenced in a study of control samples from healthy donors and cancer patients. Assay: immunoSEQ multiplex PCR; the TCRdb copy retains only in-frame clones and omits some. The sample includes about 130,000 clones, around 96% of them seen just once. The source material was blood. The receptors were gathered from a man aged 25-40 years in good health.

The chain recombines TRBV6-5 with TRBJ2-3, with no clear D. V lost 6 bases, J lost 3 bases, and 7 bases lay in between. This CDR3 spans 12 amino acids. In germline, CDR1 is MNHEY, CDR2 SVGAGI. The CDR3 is CASRTGTDTQYF. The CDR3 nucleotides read TGTGCCAGCAGGACTGGTACAGATACGCAGTATTTT.

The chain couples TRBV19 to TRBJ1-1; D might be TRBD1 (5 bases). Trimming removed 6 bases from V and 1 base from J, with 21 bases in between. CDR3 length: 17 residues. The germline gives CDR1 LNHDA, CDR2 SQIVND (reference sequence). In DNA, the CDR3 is TGTGCCAGTAGCCCACCCTATATGGGGACGGGGAACACTGAAGCTTTCTTT. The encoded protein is CASSPPYMGTGNTEAFF.

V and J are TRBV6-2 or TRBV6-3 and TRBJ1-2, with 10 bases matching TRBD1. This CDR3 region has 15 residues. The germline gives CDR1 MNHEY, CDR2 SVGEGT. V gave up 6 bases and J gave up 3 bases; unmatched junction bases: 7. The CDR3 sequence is CASSPWTGGDYGYTF. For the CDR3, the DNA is TGTGCCAGCAGCCCTTGGACAGGGGGGGACTATGGCTACACCTTC.

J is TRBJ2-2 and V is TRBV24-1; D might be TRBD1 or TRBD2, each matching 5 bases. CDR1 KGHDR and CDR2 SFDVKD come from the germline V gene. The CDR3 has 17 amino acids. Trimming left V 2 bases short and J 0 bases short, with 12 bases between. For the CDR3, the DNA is TGTGCCACCAGTGATTCTCCGGGGCTCCCGAACACCGGGGAGCTGTTTTTT. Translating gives CATSDSPGLPNTGELFF.

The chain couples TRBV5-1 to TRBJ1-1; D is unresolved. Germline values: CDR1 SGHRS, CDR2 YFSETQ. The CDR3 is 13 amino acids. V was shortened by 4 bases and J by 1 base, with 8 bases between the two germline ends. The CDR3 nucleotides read TGCGCCAGCAGCCCGGAAGGGAACACTGAAGCTTTCTTT. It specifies CASSPEGNTEAFF.

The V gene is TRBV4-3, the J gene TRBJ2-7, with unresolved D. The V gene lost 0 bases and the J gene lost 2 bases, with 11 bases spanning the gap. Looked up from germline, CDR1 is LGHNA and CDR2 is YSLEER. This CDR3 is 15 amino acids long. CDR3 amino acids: CASSQEVRYTYEQYF. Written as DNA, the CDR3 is TGCGCCAGCAGCCAAGAAGTCAGGTACACCTACGAGCAGTACTTC.

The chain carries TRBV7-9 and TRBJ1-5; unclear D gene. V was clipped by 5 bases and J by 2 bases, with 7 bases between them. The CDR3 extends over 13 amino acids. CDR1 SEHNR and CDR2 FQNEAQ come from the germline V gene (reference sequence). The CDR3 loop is CASSPGGNQPQHF. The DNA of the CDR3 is TGTGCCAGCAGCCCAGGAGGCAATCAGCCCCAGCATTTT.